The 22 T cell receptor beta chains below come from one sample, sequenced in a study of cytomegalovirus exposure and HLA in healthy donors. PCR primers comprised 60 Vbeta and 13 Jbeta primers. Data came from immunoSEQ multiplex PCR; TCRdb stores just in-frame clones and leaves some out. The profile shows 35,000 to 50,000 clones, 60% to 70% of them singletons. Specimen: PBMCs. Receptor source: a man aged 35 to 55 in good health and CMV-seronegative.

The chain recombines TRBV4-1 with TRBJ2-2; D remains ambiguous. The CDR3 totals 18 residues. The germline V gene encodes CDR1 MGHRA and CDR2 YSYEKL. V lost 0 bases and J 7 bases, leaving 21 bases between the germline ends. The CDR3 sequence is CASSQDVMIDLGGGELFF. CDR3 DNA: TGCGCCAGCAGCCAAGATGTTATGATCGATCTTGGCGGCGGGGAGCTGTTTTTT.

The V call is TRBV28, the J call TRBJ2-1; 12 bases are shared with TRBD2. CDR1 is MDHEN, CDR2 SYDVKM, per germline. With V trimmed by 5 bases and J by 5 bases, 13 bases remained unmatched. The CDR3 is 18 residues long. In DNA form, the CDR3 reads TGTGCCAGCAGTCATTCGAACAGACTAGCGGGAGAAGACAATGAGCAGTTCTTC. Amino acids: CASSHSNRLAGEDNEQFF.

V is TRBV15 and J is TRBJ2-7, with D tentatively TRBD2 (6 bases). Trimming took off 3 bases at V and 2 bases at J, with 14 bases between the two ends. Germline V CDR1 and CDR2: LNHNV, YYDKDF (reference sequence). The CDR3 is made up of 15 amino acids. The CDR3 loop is CATSSLGGLPYEQYF. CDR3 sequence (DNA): TGTGCCACCAGCAGCTTGGGCGGACTACCCTACGAGCAGTACTTC.

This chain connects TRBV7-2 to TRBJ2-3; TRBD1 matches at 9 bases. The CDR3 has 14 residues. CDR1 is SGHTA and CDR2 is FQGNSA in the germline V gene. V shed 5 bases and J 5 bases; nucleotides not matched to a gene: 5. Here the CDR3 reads CASSIRTGEDTQYF. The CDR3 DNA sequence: TGTGCCAGCAGCATCCGGACAGGGGAAGATACGCAGTATTTT.

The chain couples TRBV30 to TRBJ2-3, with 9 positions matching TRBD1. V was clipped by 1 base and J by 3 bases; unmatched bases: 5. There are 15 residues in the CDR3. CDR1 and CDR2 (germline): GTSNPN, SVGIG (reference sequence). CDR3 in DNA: TGTGCCTGGAGTGCAGGGGACAGGGATACAGATACGCAGTATTTT. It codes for CAWSAGDRDTDTQYF.

The CDR3 DNA sequence: TGCAGCGTTGATAGACAGGGAGGCGTCAATGAGCAGTTCTTC. Protein sequence: CSVDRQGGVNEQFF. The J gene is TRBJ2-1, the V gene TRBV29-1, with a possible D match to TRBD1 (7 bases). This CDR3 is 14 amino acids long. Germline CDR1 SQVTM, CDR2 ANQGSEA. Trimming took off 3 bases at V and 6 bases at J, with 15 bases between the two ends.

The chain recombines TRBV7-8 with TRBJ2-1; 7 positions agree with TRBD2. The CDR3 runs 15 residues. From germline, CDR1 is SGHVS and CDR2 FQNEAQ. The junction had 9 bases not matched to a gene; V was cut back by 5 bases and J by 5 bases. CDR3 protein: CASSLERGDNNEQFF. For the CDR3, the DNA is TGTGCCAGCAGCCTAGAGCGGGGCGATAACAATGAGCAGTTCTTC.

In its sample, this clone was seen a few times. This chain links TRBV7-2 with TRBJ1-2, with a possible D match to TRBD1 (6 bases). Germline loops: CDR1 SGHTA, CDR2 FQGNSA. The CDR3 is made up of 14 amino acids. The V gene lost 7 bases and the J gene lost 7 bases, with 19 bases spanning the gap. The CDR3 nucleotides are TGTGCCAGCATCGAACGTGGGGGGGCGGCTGGCTACACCTTC. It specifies CASIERGGAAGYTF.

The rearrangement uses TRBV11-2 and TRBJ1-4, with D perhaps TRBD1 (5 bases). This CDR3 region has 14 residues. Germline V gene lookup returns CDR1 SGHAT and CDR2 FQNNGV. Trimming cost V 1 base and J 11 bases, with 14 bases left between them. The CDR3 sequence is CASSLVLSGGKLFF. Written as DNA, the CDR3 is TGTGCCAGCAGCTTAGTATTATCCGGGGGGAAACTGTTTTTT. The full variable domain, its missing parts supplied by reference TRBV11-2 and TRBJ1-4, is EAGVAQSPRYKIIEKRQSVAFWCNPISGHATLYWYQQILGQGPKLLIQFQNNGVVDDSQLPKDRFSAERLKGVDSTLKIQPAKLEDSAVYLCASSLVLSGGKLFFGSGTQLSVL.

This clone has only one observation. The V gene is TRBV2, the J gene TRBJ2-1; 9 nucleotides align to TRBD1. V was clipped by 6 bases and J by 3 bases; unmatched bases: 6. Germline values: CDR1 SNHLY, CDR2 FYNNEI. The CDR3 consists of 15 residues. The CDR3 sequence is CASSHPGQGYNEQFF. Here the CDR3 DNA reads TGTGCCAGCAGCCACCCGGGACAGGGCTACAATGAGCAGTTCTTC.

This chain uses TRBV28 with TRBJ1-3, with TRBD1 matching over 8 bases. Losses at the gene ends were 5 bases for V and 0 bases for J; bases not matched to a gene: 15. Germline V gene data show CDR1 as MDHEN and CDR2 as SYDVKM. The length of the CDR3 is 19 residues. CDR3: CASSRGISGTGRSGNTIYF. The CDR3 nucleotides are TGTGCCAGCAGTCGGGGCATCTCCGGGACAGGCCGCTCTGGAAACACCATATATTTT.

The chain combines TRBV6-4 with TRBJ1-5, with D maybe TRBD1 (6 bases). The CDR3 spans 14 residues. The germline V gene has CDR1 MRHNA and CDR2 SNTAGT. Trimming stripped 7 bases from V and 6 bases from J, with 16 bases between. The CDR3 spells CASIEQGVGQPQHF. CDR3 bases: TGTGCCAGCATCGAACAGGGCGTCGGTCAGCCCCAGCATTTT.

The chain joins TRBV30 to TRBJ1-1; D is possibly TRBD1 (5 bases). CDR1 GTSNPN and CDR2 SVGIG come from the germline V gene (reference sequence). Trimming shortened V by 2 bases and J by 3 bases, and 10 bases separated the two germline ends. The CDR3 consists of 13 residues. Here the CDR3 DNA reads TGTGCCTGGAGTTTCAGGGCGGACACTGAAGCTTTCTTT. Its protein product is CAWSFRADTEAFF.

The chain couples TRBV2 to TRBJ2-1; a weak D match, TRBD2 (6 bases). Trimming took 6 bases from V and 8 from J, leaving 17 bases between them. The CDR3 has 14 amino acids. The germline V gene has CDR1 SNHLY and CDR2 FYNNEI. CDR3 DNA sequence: TGTGCCAGCAGGAAGGACTACTCCAGGGATGAGCAGTTCTTC. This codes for CASRKDYSRDEQFF.

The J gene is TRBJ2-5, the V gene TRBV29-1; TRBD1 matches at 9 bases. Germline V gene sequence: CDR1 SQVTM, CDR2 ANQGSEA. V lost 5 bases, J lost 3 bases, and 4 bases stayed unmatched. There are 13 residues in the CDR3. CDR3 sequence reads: CSVTRTGEETQYF. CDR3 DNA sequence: TGCAGCGTTACTCGGACAGGGGAAGAGACCCAGTACTTC.

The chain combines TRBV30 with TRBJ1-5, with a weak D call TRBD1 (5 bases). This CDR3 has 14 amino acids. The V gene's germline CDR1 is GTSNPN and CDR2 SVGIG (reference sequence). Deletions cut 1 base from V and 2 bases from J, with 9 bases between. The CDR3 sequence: CAWSGGLGNQPQHF. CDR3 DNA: TGTGCCTGGAGTGGGGGACTGGGCAATCAGCCCCAGCATTTT.

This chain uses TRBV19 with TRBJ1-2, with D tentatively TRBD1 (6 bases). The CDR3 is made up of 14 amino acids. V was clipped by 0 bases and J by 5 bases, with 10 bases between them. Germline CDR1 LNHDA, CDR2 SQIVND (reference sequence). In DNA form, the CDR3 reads TGTGCCAGTAGTATAGAAAGGGGGAGTTATGGCTACACCTTC. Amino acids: CASSIERGSYGYTF.

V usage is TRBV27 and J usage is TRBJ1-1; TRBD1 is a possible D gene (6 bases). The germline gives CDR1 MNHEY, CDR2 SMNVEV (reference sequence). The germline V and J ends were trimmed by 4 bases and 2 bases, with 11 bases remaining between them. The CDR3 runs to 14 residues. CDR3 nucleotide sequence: TGTGCCAGCAGTTCCACGGACAGCAACACTGAAGCTTTCTTT. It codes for CASSSTDSNTEAFF.

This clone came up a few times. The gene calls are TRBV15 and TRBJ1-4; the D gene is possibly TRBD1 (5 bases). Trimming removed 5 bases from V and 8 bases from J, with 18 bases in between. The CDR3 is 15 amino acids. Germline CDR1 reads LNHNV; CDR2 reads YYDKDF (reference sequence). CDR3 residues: CATSLRTSGREKLFF. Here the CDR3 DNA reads TGTGCCACCAGCCTGCGGACATCTGGTAGAGAAAAACTGTTTTTT.

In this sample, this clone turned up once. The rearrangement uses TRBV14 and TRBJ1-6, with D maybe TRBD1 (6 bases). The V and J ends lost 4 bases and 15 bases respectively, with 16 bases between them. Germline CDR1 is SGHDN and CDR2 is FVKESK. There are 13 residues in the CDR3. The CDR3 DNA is TGTGCCAGCAGCCTCCCACAGGGAGAAGACCTCCACTTT. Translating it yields CASSLPQGEDLHF.

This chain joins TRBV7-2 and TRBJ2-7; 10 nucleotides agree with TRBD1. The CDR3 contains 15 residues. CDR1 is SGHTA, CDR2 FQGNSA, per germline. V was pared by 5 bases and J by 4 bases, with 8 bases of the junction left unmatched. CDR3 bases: TGTGCCAGCAGCGCAGGACAGGGGGTAGCGTACGAGCAGTACTTC. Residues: CASSAGQGVAYEQYF.

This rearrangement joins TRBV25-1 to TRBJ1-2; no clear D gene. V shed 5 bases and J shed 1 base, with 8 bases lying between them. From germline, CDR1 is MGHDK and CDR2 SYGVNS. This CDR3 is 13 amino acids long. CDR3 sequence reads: CASSYTDNYGYTF. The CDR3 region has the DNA TGTGCCAGCAGTTACACAGATAACTATGGCTACACCTTC.